This T cell receptor beta chain was sequenced during a study of OX40 agonist ivuxolimab in advanced cancers. Regarding the complete study: Ivuxolimab was an agonistic, fully human IgG2 monoclonal antibody directed against OX40 (CD134), a costimulatory receptor. Intravenous ivuxolimab was administered to patients every 2 weeks at six dose levels: 0.01, 0.1, 0.3, 1.5, 3 and 10 mg/kg. Of the approximately 54 dose-escalation patients, hepatocellular carcinoma was present in approximately 20, melanoma in about 15, renal cell carcinoma in 9 and head and neck cancer in 9. In the dose-escalation cohort, 70% to 85% of patients were male, and the mean age was roughly 60 years, with a range of 23 to 79. Patients were allowed to have had prior anti-PD-1, anti-PD-L1 or anti-CTLA-4 therapy, and around 43% of the dose-escalation patients had been treated with checkpoint inhibitors. Partial responses were achieved by three dose-escalation patients, of whom one had hepatocellular carcinoma and two had cutaneous melanoma. The purpose of peripheral TCRbeta sequencing was to test whether ivuxolimab changed TCR sequence diversity and led to clonal T-cell expansion. The paper reports the monotherapy dose-escalation portion (N = 52 patients) of the phase I ivuxolimab trial. On the study overall, not on this receptor specifically: After ivuxolimab, expanded clones were on average more numerous among CD8+ T cells than among CD4+ T cells. At doses of 0.1 to 3.0 mg/kg, clonal expansion of both CD4+ and CD8+ blood T cells was observed from baseline to week 6. Which antigens the clonally expanded peripheral T cells were specific for was not determined. Low levels of normalized T-cell clonal expansion were also seen in some nonresponding patients. In the 0.1-3.0 mg/kg groups, partial responders were among the patients with the lowest normalized peripheral clonal expansion, particularly in CD8+ T cells.

The trial excluded patients who had a history of autoimmune disease or who were on systemic immunosuppression. Peripheral blood for TCR sequencing was collected from all dose cohorts at baseline, on cycle 4 day 1, and on cycle 7 day 1. The samples were taken from a phase I, first-in-human, multicenter, open-label dose-escalation trial of ivuxolimab. Adults with locally advanced or metastatic head and neck squamous cell, hepatocellular, melanoma or renal cell carcinoma were enrolled in the trial. Before TCR sequencing, CD4+ T cells and CD8+ T cells from peripheral blood were sorted into separate populations. For sequencing of the TCRbeta CDR3 region, genomic DNA was extracted from the sorted cells. The immunoSEQ Assay was used for sequencing of TCRbeta CDR3 regions. This immuneACCESS table, as held by TCRdb, lists in-frame sequences with V and J called but not all clones. Of the missing ones, under half trace to an unresolved V gene in checked studies; the others have no known cause. This sample lists about 16,000 clones; 60% to 85% were detected once. The ten largest make up 9.5% to 15% of the sample.

V is pruned by 1 base and J by 4 bases, leaving 3 bases of the junction without a gene match. The CDR3, cysteine through phenylalanine, is 14 amino acids long. The retained sequence is limited to the CDR3, 42 bases, with the frame set at the first base. As encoded in the germline V gene, CDR1 is SGHTA while CDR2 is FQGNSA. A note on this clone: Its specific antigen is unknown. No base qualities exist here, and no much larger clone lies one base off it.

This clonotype was sampled from an adult with an advanced solid tumor such as melanoma, head and neck, liver or kidney cancer. Here the sequenced sample was CD4+ or CD8+ T cells sorted from blood, taken in a trial of the OX40 agonist ivuxolimab. The rearranged segments are TRBV7-2 and TRBJ2-7; 8 of the junction bases match TRBD2. The sequence in DNA is TGTGCCAGCAGCTTAGACGGGGGGGGGTACGAGCAGTACTTC. Its translation is CASSLDGGGYEQYF.